This T cell receptor beta chain was found in a study of T-cell memory formation after mild COVID-19. Study overall: TCR clusters largely stayed donor specific.

Findings and limits, study-wide: Mostly located in CM and EM were contracting CD4+ clones, with contracting CD8+ clones located in EMRA.

TCRdb re-called the 5' RACE reads with MiXCR, one entry per CDR3 protein. The sample contains some 410,000 distinct CDR3 sequences, less than 25% of which appear only once. A note on this clonotype: As yet, its antigen is unknown.

The sample was PBMCs or a T cell subset sorted from them (not recorded which). This clonotype was sampled from an adult woman who had mild COVID-19 (a few samples of this study predate the infection). Cell type and time point are not known.

The CDR3 DNA is TGTGCCAGCAGTTTCGTTCAGGGGTACACAGATACGCAGTATTTT. It yields the protein CASSFVQGYTDTQYF. This chain uses TRBV28 with TRBJ2-3, with D possibly matching TRBD1 (6 bases). Trimming cost V 3 bases and J 2 bases, with 12 bases left between them. The CDR3 spans 15 residues. The V gene's germline CDR1 is MDHEN and CDR2 SYDVKM.